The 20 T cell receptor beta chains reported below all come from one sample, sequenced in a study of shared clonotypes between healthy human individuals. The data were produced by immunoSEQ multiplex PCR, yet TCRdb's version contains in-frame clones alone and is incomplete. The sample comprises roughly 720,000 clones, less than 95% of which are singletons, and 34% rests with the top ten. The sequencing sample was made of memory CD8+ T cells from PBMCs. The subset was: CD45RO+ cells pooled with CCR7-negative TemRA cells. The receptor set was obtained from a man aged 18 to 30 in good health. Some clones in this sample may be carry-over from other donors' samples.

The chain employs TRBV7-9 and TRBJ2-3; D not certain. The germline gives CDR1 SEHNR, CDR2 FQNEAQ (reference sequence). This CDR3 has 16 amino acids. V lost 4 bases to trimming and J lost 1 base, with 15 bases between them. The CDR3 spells CASSSKAGVGTDTQYF. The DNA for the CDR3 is TGTGCCAGCAGCTCCAAAGCTGGGGTGGGCACAGATACGCAGTATTTT.

The CDR3 nucleotides are TGTGCCAGCAGCGACGACAGGGGAGTCGGCTATGGCTACACCTTC. Residues: CASSDDRGVGYGYTF. The genes are TRBV2 and TRBJ1-2, with 8 nucleotides matching TRBD1. The V and J ends lost 6 bases and 4 bases, in that order; junction bases with no gene match: 10. Per germline, CDR1 SNHLY and CDR2 FYNNEI. The CDR3 spans 15 residues. The full variable domain, its missing parts supplied by reference TRBV2 and TRBJ1-2, is EPEVTQTPSHQVTQMGQEVILRCVPISNHLYFYWYRQILGQKVEFLVSFYNNEISEKSEIFDDQFSVERPDGSNFTLKIRSTKLEDSAMYFCASSDDRGVGYGYTFGSGTRLTVV.

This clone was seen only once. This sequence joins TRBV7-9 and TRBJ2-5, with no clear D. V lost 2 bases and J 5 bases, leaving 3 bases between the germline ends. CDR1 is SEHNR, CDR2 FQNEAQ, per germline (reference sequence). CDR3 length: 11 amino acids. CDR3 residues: CASSLWETQYF. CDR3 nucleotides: TGTGCCAGCAGCTTATGGGAGACCCAGTACTTC.

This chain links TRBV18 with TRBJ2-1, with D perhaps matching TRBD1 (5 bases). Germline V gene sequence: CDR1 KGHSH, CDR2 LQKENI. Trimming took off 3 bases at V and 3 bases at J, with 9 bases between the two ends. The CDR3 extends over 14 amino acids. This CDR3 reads CASSPGPGYNEQFF. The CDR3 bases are TGTGCCAGCTCACCGGGGCCTGGCTACAATGAGCAGTTCTTC.

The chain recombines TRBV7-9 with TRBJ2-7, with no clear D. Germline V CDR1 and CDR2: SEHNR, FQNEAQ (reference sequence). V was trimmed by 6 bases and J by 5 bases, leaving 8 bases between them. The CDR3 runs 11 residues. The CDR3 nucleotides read TGTGCCAGCAGGCTAACGGACGAGCAGTACTTC. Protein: CASRLTDEQYF.

The CDR3 nucleotides read TGTGCCTTACAGGGAGGACTAGCGGGGGAGACCTACGAGCAGTACTTC. This sequence encodes CALQGGLAGETYEQYF. The chain carries TRBV30 and TRBJ2-7; TRBD2 matches 13 bases. The CDR3 has 16 residues. CDR1 GTSNPN and CDR2 SVGIG come from the germline V gene (reference sequence). Trimming cost V 7 bases and J 2 bases; bases outside gene matches: 11.

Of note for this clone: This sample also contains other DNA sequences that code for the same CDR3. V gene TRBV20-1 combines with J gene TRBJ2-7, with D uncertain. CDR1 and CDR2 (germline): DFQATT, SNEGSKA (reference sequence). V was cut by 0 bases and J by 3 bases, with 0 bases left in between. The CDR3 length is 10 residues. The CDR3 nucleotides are TGCAGTGCTAGAGACTACGAGCAGTACTTC. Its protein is CSARDYEQYF.

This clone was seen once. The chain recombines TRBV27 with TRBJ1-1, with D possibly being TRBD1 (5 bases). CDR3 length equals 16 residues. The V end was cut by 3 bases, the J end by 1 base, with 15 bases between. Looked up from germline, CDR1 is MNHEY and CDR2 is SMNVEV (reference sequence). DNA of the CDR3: TGTGCCAGCAGTTTCATCGGGACCCATGGGAACACTGAAGCTTTCTTT. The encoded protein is CASSFIGTHGNTEAFF.

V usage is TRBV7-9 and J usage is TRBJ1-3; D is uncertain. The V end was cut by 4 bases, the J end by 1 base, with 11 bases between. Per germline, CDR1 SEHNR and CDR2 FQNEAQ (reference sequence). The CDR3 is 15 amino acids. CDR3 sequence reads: CASSSRRESGNTIYF. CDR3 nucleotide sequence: TGTGCCAGCAGCTCCCGGAGGGAATCTGGAAACACCATATATTTT.

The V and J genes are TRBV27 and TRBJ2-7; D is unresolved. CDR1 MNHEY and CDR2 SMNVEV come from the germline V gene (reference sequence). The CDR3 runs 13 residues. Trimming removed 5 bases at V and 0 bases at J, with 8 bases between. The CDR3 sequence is CASSRRSSYEQYF. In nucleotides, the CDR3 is TGTGCCAGCAGTAGGCGGAGCTCCTACGAGCAGTACTTC.

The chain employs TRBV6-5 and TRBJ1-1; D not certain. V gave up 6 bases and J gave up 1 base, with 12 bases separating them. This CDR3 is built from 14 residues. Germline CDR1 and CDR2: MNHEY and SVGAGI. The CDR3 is CASRTGPRNTEAFF. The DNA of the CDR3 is TGTGCCAGCAGAACCGGGCCGAGGAACACTGAAGCTTTCTTT.

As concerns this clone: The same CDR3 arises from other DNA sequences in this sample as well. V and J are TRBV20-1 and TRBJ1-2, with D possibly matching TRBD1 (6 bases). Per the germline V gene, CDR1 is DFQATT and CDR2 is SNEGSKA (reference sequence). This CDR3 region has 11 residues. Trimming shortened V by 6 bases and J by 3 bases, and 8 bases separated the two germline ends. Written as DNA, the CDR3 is TGCAGTGCAAGACAGGACTATGGCTACACCTTC. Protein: CSARQDYGYTF.

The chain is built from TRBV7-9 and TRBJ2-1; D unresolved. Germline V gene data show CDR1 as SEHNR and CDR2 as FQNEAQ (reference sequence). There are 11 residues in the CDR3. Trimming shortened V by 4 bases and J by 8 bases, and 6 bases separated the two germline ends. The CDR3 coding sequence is TGTGCCAGCAGCTCGGGCGATGAGCAGTTCTTC. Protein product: CASSSGDEQFF.

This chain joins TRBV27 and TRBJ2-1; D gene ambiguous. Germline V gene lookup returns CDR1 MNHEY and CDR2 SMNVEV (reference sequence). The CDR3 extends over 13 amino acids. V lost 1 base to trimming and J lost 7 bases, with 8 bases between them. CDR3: CASSLYLWNEQFF. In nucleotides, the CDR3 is TGTGCCAGCAGTTTATACCTCTGGAATGAGCAGTTCTTC.

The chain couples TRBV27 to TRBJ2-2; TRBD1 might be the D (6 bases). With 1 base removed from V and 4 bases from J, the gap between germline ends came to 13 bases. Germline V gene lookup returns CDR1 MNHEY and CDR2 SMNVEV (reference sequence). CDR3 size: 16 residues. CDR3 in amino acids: CASSLLRGQSTGELFF. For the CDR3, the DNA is TGTGCCAGCAGTTTATTACGAGGACAGAGCACCGGGGAGCTGTTTTTT.

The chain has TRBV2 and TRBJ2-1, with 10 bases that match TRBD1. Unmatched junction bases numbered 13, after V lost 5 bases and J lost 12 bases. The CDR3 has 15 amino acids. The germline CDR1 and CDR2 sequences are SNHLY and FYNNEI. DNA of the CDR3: TGTGCCAGCAGTTCCGGGACAGGGGCTTACCTTGGGCAGTTCTTC. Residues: CASSSGTGAYLGQFF.

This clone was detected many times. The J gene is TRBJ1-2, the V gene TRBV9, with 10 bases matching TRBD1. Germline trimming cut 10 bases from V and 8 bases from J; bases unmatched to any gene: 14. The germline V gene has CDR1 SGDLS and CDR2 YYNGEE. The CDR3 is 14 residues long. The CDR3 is CASSIRDRGKGYTF. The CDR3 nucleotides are TGTGCCTCCTCGATTAGGGACAGGGGCAAAGGCTACACCTTC.

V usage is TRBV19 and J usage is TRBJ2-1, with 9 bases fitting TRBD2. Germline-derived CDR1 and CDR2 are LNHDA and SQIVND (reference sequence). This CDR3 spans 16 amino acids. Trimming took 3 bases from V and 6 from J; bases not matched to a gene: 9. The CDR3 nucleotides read TGTGCCAGTAGTATCCGCGGGGGGGAGAGAGGCAATGAGCAGTTCTTC. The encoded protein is CASSIRGGERGNEQFF.

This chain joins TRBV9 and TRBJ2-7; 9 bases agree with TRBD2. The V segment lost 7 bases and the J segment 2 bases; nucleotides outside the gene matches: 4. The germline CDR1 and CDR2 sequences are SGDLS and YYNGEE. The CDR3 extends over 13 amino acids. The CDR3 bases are TGTGCCAGCGGTAGCGGGAGACCCTACGAGCAGTACTTC. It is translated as CASGSGRPYEQYF.

This chain's CDR3 is CASSPGVIVYEQYF. CDR3 bases: TGTGCCAGTAGTCCGGGGGTTATAGTCTACGAGCAGTACTTC. This chain connects TRBV19 to TRBJ2-7; tentative D call: TRBD2 (6 bases). Trimming stripped 5 bases from V and 3 bases from J, with 14 bases between. Germline CDR1 LNHDA, CDR2 SQIVND (reference sequence). This CDR3 region has 14 residues.